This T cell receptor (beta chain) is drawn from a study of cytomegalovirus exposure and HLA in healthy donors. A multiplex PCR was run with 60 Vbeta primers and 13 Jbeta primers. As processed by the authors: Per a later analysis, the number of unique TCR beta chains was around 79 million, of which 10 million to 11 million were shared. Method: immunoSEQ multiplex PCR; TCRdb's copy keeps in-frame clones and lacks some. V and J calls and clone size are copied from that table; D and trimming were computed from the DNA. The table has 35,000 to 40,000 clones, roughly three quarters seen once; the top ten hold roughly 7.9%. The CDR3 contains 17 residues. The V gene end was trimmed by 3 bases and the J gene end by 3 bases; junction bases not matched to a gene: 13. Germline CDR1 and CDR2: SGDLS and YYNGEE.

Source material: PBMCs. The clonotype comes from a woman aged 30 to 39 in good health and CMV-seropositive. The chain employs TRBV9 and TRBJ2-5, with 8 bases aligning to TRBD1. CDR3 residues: CASSARTGQNLEETQYF. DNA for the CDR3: TGTGCCAGCAGCGCGAGGACAGGGCAGAATTTAGAAGAGACCCAGTACTTC.